This T cell receptor (beta chain) was captured in a study of monozygotic twins with inflammatory bowel disease. Broader study findings: The data offered no way to tell different T cell subtypes apart.

The CDR3 loop spans 15 amino acids. Germline V CDR1 and CDR2: LNHNV, YYDKDF (reference sequence). Remarks on this clonotype: Its specificity is unknown.

Each sample had eight separate cDNA synthesis reactions. Two nested PCRs, of about 16 and 10 cycles, processed TCRalpha and TCRbeta cDNA. TCRdb derives one entry per CDR3 protein from the 5' RACE reads, leaving out DNA. The table for this sample gives about 380,000 distinct CDR3 sequences. Sequences were obtained from blood. V usage is TRBV15 and J usage is TRBJ2-7. The source of this sequence is a human donor with ulcerative colitis or Crohn's disease, or a healthy co-twin of an affected twin (not recorded which). CDR3 loop: CATSRDPGRSYEQYF.